This T cell receptor (beta chain) was retrieved from a study of T cell repertoires in cytomegalovirus infection. Study as a whole: Public signatures in TCR beta pointed to CMV infection and matching HLA type. Overall study results and limits: Cumulative public TCR beta family frequency identified carriers of CMV plus the relevant HLA. HLA-C-restricted CMV-specific TCR beta clonotypes were dominant in the ex vivo response.

Notes on this clonotype: The antigen is not known.

In TCRdb, the reads were re-called with MiXCR into one record per CDR3 protein. This table holds 150,000 to 200,000 distinct CDR3 sequences, about a sixth found once. V was shortened by 4 bases and J by 5 bases, with 22 bases between the two germline ends. Germline values: CDR1 SGHVS, CDR2 FQNEAQ. The CDR3 loop spans 17 amino acids. The clonotype comes from a human donor in good health (CMV status not recorded). Some clones in this sample may be carry-over from other donors' samples. The J gene is TRBJ2-3, the V gene TRBV7-8; unclear D gene. Input material: CD8+ T cells from PBMCs. The CDR3 region has the DNA TGTGCCAGCAGCTCCCCATTCTCCGGGTCGACGGTAGATACGCAGTATTTT. Protein: CASSSPFSGSTVDTQYF.